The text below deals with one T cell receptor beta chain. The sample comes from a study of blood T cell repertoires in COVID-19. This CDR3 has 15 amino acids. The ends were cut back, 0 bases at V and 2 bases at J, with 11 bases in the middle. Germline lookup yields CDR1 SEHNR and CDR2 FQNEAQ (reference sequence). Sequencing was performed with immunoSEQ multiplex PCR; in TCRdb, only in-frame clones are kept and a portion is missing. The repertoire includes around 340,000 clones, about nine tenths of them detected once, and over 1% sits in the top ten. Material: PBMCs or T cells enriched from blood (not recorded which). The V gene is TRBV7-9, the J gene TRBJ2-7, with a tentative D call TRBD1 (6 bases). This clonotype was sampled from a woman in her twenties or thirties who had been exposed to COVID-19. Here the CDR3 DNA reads TGTGCCAGCAGCTTAGCGGGGGCTGGGGCCTACGAGCAGTACTTC. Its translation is CASSLAGAGAYEQYF.